This is a list of T cell receptor beta chains from one sample in a study of control samples from healthy donors and cancer patients. Sequencing used immunoSEQ multiplex PCR; TCRdb keeps in-frame clones, though not all of them. Of 150,000 to 200,000 clones in the sample, roughly 88% were seen once. Sequenced sample: blood. The receptors here all came from a woman aged 25 to 39 in good health. The CDR3 runs from the conserved cysteine through the conserved F or W. Fields, in order: CDR3 length, J gene, V gene, CDR3 protein.

length: 13; J: TRBJ1-6; V: TRBV4-1; CDR3: CASSHVQFSPLHF
length: 19; J: TRBJ1-1; V: TRBV6-9; CDR3: CASSYSDLGTGALKSEAFF
length: 16; J: TRBJ2-3; V: TRBV10-3; CDR3: CAISESGETSTDTQYF
length: 14; J: TRBJ1-2; V: TRBV2; CDR3: CASSPLQGAGGYTF
length: 15; J: TRBJ2-3; V: TRBV9; CDR3: CASSVGGTDTDTQYF
length: 13; J: TRBJ2-7; V: TRBV6-4; CDR3: CASSDPPPYEQYF
length: 15; J: TRBJ1-1; V: TRBV5-7; CDR3: CASSLTRDRGTEAFF
length: 15; J: TRBJ2-3; V: TRBV7-9; CDR3: CASSLRQASTDTQYF
length: 13; J: TRBJ2-7; V: TRBV6-6; CDR3: CASSSGLVNEQYF
length: 12; J: TRBJ1-5; V: TRBV12-3/TRBV12-4; CDR3: CASGTALQPQHF
length: 13; J: TRBJ1-1; V: TRBV2; CDR3: CASPRTGGQEAFF
length: 17; J: TRBJ2-1; V: TRBV12-5; CDR3: CASGLGAGTGVHNEQFF
length: 14; J: TRBJ2-7; V: TRBV19; CDR3: CASSMRGRNYEQYF
length: 15; J: TRBJ2-2; V: TRBV6-2/TRBV6-3; CDR3: CASSYSGSYTGELFF
length: 12; J: TRBJ1-1; V: TRBV6-1; CDR3: CASSDRGTEAFF
length: 15; J: TRBJ1-5; V: TRBV6-5; CDR3: CASSGQPNSNQPQHF
length: 14; J: TRBJ1-2; V: TRBV5-1; CDR3: CASSQGQRSYGYTF
length: 15; J: TRBJ2-3; V: TRBV5-6; CDR3: CASSPMSGGGDTQYF
length: 13; J: TRBJ1-1; V: TRBV6-5; CDR3: CASSYSLGTEAFF
length: 15; J: TRBJ1-3; V: TRBV9; CDR3: CASSVALTAGNTIYF
length: 13; J: TRBJ1-2; V: TRBV21-1; CDR3: CASTTVEAYGYTF
length: 14; J: TRBJ2-5; V: TRBV2; CDR3: CASTSTGRIETQYF
length: 16; J: TRBJ2-2; V: TRBV4-2; CDR3: CASSQDRQGNTGELFF
length: 13; J: TRBJ1-2; V: TRBV6-5; CDR3: CASIGYSYYGYTF
length: 13; J: TRBJ1-2; V: TRBV12-3/TRBV12-4; CDR3: CASSFLREYGYTF
length: 12; J: TRBJ2-7; V: TRBV10-3; CDR3: CAISDGSYEQYF